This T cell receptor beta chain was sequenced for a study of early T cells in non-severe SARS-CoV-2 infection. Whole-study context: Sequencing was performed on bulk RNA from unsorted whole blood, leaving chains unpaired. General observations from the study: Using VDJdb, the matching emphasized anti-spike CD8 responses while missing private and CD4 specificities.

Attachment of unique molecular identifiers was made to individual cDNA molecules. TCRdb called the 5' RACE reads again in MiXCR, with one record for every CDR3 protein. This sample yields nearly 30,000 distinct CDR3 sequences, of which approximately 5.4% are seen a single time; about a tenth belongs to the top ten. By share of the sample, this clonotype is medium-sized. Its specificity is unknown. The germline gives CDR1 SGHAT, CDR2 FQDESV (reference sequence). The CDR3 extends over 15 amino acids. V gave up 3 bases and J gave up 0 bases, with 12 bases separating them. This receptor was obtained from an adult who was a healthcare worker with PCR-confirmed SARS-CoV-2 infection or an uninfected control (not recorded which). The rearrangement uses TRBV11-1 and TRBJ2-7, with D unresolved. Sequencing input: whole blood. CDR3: CASSLRHSSSYEQYF. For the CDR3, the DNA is TGTGCCAGCAGCTTGCGACACTCGAGCTCCTACGAGCAGTACTTC. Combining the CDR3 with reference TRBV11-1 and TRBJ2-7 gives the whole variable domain EAEVAQSPRYKITEKSQAVAFWCDPISGHATLYWYRQILGQGPELLVQFQDESVVDDSQLPKDRFSAERLKGVDSTLKIQPAELGDSAMYLCASSLRHSSSYEQYFGPGTRLTVT.